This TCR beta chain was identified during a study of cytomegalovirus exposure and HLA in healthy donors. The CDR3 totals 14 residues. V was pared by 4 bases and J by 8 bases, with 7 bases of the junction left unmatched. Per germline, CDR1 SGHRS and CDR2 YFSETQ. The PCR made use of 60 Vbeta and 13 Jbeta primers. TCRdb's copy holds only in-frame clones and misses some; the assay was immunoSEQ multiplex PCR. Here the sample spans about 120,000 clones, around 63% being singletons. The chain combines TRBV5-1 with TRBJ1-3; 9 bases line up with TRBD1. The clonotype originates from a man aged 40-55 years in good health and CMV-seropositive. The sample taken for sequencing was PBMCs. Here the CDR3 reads CASSTTGGADTIYF. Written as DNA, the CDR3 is TGCGCCAGCAGCACGACAGGGGGGGCGGACACCATATATTTT.